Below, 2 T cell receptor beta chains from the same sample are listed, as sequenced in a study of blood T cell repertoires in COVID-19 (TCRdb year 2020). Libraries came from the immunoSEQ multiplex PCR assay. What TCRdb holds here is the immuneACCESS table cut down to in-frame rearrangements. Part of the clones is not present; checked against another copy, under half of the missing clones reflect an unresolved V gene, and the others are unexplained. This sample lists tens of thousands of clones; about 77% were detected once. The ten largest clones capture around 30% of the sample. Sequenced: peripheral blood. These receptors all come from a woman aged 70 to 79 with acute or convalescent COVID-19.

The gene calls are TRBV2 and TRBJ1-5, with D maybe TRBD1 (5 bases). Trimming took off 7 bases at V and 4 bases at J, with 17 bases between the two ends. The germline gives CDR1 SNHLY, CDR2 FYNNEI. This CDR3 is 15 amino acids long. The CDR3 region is CASTRDPGWNQPQHF. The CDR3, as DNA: TGTGCCAGCACGCGGGACCCAGGATGGAATCAGCCCCAGCATTTT.

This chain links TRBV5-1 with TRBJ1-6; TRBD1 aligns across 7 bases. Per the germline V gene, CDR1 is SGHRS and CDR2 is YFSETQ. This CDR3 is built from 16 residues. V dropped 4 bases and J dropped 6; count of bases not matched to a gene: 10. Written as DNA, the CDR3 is TGCGCCAGCAGCCCCCATTTAGACAGGGTTAATTCACCCCTCCACTTT. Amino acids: CASSPHLDRVNSPLHF.